The entry that follows covers one TCR beta chain sequence. Its target is unknown. Clones were sequenced by immunoSEQ multiplex PCR, and TCRdb holds only the in-frame ones, with some missing. The data contain tens of thousands of clones, approximately 84% of them singletons. This entry comes from a study of T cells in localized non-small cell lung cancer. General study points: There was an association of higher blood T cell density with longer overall survival. Out of the top 100 tumor clones, a median roughly 50 were seen in adjacent lung.

The CDR3 has 14 amino acids. V shed 8 bases, J shed 7 bases, and the junction held 10 bases outside the gene matches. In germline, CDR1 is LNHDA, CDR2 SQIVND (reference sequence). The chain carries TRBV19 and TRBJ2-1, with 8 bases matching TRBD2. Sample: peripheral blood, taken before any cancer treatment. The clonotype originates from a female donor older than 55 with stage I lung adenocarcinoma. This chain's CDR3 is CASSPGLVGNEQFF. The CDR3 DNA sequence: TGTGCCAGTTCCCCGGGACTAGTTGGAAATGAGCAGTTCTTC.